The 20 T cell receptor beta chains below come from one sample, sequenced in a study of PD-1 blockade in classical Hodgkin lymphoma. Sequencing used immunoSEQ multiplex PCR; TCRdb keeps in-frame clones, though not all of them. Among around 30,000 clones listed, around 67% were seen once. All the patients suffered relapse after autologous stem cell transplantation, and brentuximab vedotin exposure differed. The sample here was peripheral blood mononuclear cells (PBMCs), taken before the second cycle of nivolumab. These receptors were collected from a human donor with classical Hodgkin lymphoma.

CDR3 in amino acids: CASSIWAGGEPQHF. CDR3 in DNA: TGTGCCAGTAGTATCTGGGCAGGGGGAGAGCCCCAGCATTTT. The rearrangement joins TRBV19 to TRBJ1-5; TRBD1 aligns across 7 bases. Per the germline V gene, CDR1 is LNHDA and CDR2 is SQIVND (reference sequence). CDR3 length: 14 residues. After removal of 3 bases from V and 8 bases from J, the junction contained 7 bases not matched to a gene.

The CDR3 nucleotides read TGTGCCAGCAGTTTAAGCCCCGCAGCTAACTATGGCTACACCTTC. This encodes CASSLSPAANYGYTF. The chain carries TRBV28 and TRBJ1-2; the D is unclear. The V gene lost 2 bases and the J gene lost 0 bases, with 10 bases spanning the gap. CDR1 is MDHEN and CDR2 is SYDVKM in the germline V gene. The CDR3 covers 15 residues.

The V and J genes are TRBV15 and TRBJ2-1, with D possibly being TRBD2 (6 bases). The CDR3 contains 17 residues. V was trimmed by 0 bases and J by 0 bases, leaving 12 bases between them. The germline V gene has CDR1 LNHNV and CDR2 YYDKDF (reference sequence). The CDR3 region is CATSRDGGRGSYNEQFF. CDR3 sequence (DNA): TGTGCCACCAGCAGAGATGGCGGGCGGGGCTCCTACAATGAGCAGTTCTTC.

The chain couples TRBV7-9 to TRBJ2-7; D is unclear. CDR1 is SEHNR and CDR2 is FQNEAQ in the germline V gene (reference sequence). The V end was cut by 2 bases, the J end by 6 bases, with 8 bases between. The CDR3 is 12 amino acids. The CDR3 DNA follows: TGTGCCAGCAGCTTAATTAGCCGCGAGCAGTACTTC. Protein: CASSLISREQYF.

This chain links TRBV28 with TRBJ2-3; possible D gene TRBD2, 5 bases. The germline V gene encodes CDR1 MDHEN and CDR2 SYDVKM. The CDR3 is 17 residues long. V gave up 6 bases and J gave up 3 bases, with 22 bases separating them. The chain's CDR3 is CASRQFAGGGWTDTQYF. The CDR3 nucleotides are TGTGCCAGCAGGCAGTTTGCGGGCGGCGGATGGACAGATACGCAGTATTTT.

The chain couples TRBV5-4 to TRBJ2-2, with 8 bases identical to TRBD2. Looked up from germline, CDR1 is SGHNT and CDR2 is YYREEE (reference sequence). This CDR3 is built from 15 residues. With V trimmed by 5 bases and J by 3 bases, 6 bases remained unmatched. CDR3: CASSPAGGDTGELFF. CDR3 DNA sequence: TGTGCCAGCAGTCCTGCCGGGGGGGACACCGGGGAGCTGTTTTTT.

This chain joins TRBV18 and TRBJ1-1; D gene ambiguous. Between the trimmed V and J ends, which lost 0 bases and 0 bases, there was a span of 11 bases. CDR3 length: 16 residues. CDR1 and CDR2 (germline): KGHSH, LQKENI. The CDR3 DNA sequence: TGTGCCAGCTCACCACCGAGCAGAAATATGAACACTGAAGCTTTCTTT. Translating gives CASSPPSRNMNTEAFF.

This clone occurred a few times. A read error may account for a junction end that differs from germline. The rearrangement links TRBV5-1 to TRBJ2-1; D gene unclear. The CDR3 is 12 residues long. CDR1 and CDR2 (germline): SGHRS, YFSETQ. DNA of the CDR3: TGTGCCAGCAGCCCCCTCGACCATGAGCAGTTCTTC. It encodes CASSPLDHEQFF.

This clone was observed a few times. The chain uses TRBV20-1 and TRBJ2-1; D is uncertain. Trimming removed 4 bases from V and 9 bases from J, with 10 bases in between. Germline loops: CDR1 DFQATT, CDR2 SNEGSKA (reference sequence). The CDR3 runs 11 residues. The CDR3 DNA sequence: TGCAGTGCTATGCTGCCGACTGAGCAGTTCTTC. Translation gives CSAMLPTEQFF.

V is TRBV7-9 and J is TRBJ2-3; D may be TRBD1 (6 bases). The germline CDR1 and CDR2 sequences are SEHNR and FQNEAQ (reference sequence). This CDR3 is 18 amino acids long. The V end was cut by 3 bases, the J end by 1 base, with 20 bases between. CDR3 amino acids: CASSFNRVSGVRTDTQYF. The CDR3 nucleotides read TGTGCCAGCAGCTTCAACAGGGTATCAGGTGTCCGCACAGATACGCAGTATTTT. Looking up the rest from reference TRBV7-9 and TRBJ2-3 gives the full variable domain: DTGVSQNPRHKITKRGQNVTFRCDPISEHNRLYWYRQTLGQGPEFLTYFQNEAQLEKSRLLSDRFSAERPKGSFSTLEIQRTEQGDSAMYLCASSFNRVSGVRTDTQYFGPGTRLTVL.

This clone is labeled medium-sized. The V call is TRBV5-1, the J call TRBJ2-5; no clear D. Trimming stripped 1 base from V and 2 bases from J, with 9 bases between. The CDR3 is made up of 14 amino acids. Germline CDR1 reads SGHRS; CDR2 reads YFSETQ. CDR3 region: CASSLFVGQETQYF. The DNA for the CDR3 is TGCGCCAGCAGCTTGTTTGTGGGACAAGAGACCCAGTACTTC.

The rearrangement uses TRBV4-3 and TRBJ1-1; D is uncertain. V lost 0 bases and J 1 base, leaving 3 bases between the germline ends. CDR1 and CDR2 (germline): LGHNA, YSLEER. This CDR3 contains 13 residues. This chain's CDR3 is CASSQEWNTEAFF. The CDR3, as DNA: TGCGCCAGCAGCCAAGAGTGGAACACTGAAGCTTTCTTT.

This chain uses TRBV5-1 with TRBJ1-1, with D perhaps matching TRBD1 (5 bases). V lost 5 bases, J lost 3 bases, and 14 bases lay in between. The CDR3 consists of 14 residues. In germline, CDR1 is SGHRS, CDR2 YFSETQ. In nucleotides, the CDR3 is TGCGCCAGCAGGGAACAGGAAGGGCACACTGAAGCTTTCTTT. As protein: CASREQEGHTEAFF.

The chain has TRBV9 and TRBJ1-1; unclear D gene. Germline V gene lookup returns CDR1 SGDLS and CDR2 YYNGEE. This CDR3 comprises 14 residues. V dropped 0 bases and J dropped 3 bases, with 9 bases sitting between them. The CDR3 region has the DNA TGTGCCAGCAGCGTAGCAGGATCGGACACTGAAGCTTTCTTT. It codes for CASSVAGSDTEAFF.

The CDR3 region is CASSGGGDGYTF. CDR3 nucleotides: TGTGCCAGCAGCGGGGGGGGCGATGGCTACACCTTC. J is TRBJ1-2 and V is TRBV6-5; tentatively, D is TRBD1 (6 bases). The ends were cut back, 6 bases at V and 6 bases at J, with 11 bases in the middle. Germline lookup yields CDR1 MNHEY and CDR2 SVGAGI. The CDR3 contains 12 residues.

This clone was counted only a few times. V and J are TRBV5-8 and TRBJ1-4, with 8 bases that match TRBD1. Germline CDR1 and CDR2: SGHTS and YDEGEE. The CDR3 extends over 14 amino acids. J gave up 7 bases and V 4 bases, and 6 bases lay outside the gene matches. As DNA, the CDR3 is TGTGCCAGCAGCCCGACAGGGGTCCGTGAAAAACTGTTTTTT. Translated, it gives CASSPTGVREKLFF.

The chain combines TRBV6-5 with TRBJ1-4; TRBD1 might be the D (6 bases). V was cut by 8 bases and J by 6 bases, with 16 bases left in between. CDR1 is MNHEY and CDR2 is SVGAGI in the germline V gene. The CDR3 loop spans 14 amino acids. The CDR3 coding sequence is TGTGCCAGCCATCCTTGGGCAGGGGATGAAAAACTGTTTTTT. It specifies CASHPWAGDEKLFF.

The V and J genes are TRBV19 and TRBJ1-6; no firm D call. The germline V gene encodes CDR1 LNHDA and CDR2 SQIVND (reference sequence). V gave up 5 bases and J gave up 8 bases, with 16 bases separating them. The CDR3 has 15 residues. CDR3 region: CASSFSGGSDSPLHF. CDR3 nucleotides: TGTGCCAGTAGTTTCTCGGGAGGATCGGATTCACCCCTCCACTTT.

About this clone itself: Other DNA sequences in the same sample also yield this CDR3. The chain combines TRBV6-6 with TRBJ2-3; TRBD2 might be the D (6 bases). Germline V gene data show CDR1 as MNHNY and CDR2 as SVGAGI (reference sequence). The CDR3 runs to 14 residues. V lost 2 bases and J lost 3, with 9 bases in between. CDR3 DNA sequence: TGTGCCAGCAGTTACGGAGGGCCGACAGATACGCAGTATTTT. Protein product: CASSYGGPTDTQYF.

The chain couples TRBV7-8 to TRBJ1-2; a weak D match, TRBD1 (5 bases). The V gene's germline CDR1 is SGHVS and CDR2 FQNEAQ. The CDR3 totals 13 residues. V was shortened by 8 bases and J by 2 bases, with 12 bases between the two germline ends. This chain's CDR3 is CASGDPPNYGYTF. The CDR3 DNA follows: TGTGCCAGCGGGGACCCCCCCAACTATGGCTACACCTTC.